This entry features one TCR beta chain sequence. Clones were read by immunoSEQ multiplex PCR, and TCRdb kept only the in-frame ones, dropping some. The sample yields a few hundred thousand clones, 80% to 90% seen once. This entry is derived from a study of blood T cell repertoires in COVID-19. Study summary: COVID-19 samples, acute and convalescent, were from the United States, Italy and Spain. The cDNA or gDNA used as material had been derived from T cells, B-cell-depleted T cells, or PBMCs.

Categorization into cohorts depended on clinical history that participants reported. This CDR3 spans 15 amino acids. CDR1 is SEHNR, CDR2 FQNEAQ, per germline (reference sequence). The V and J ends lost 5 bases and 0 bases, in that order; junction bases with no gene match: 4. The source is a man younger than 35 with acute COVID-19. The chain employs TRBV7-9 and TRBJ2-1; 7 bases agree with TRBD1. Sequenced material: PBMCs or T cells enriched from blood (not recorded which). This CDR3 reads CASSPRDSSYNEQFF. The CDR3 nucleotides are TGTGCCAGCAGCCCACGGGACAGCTCCTACAATGAGCAGTTCTTC.